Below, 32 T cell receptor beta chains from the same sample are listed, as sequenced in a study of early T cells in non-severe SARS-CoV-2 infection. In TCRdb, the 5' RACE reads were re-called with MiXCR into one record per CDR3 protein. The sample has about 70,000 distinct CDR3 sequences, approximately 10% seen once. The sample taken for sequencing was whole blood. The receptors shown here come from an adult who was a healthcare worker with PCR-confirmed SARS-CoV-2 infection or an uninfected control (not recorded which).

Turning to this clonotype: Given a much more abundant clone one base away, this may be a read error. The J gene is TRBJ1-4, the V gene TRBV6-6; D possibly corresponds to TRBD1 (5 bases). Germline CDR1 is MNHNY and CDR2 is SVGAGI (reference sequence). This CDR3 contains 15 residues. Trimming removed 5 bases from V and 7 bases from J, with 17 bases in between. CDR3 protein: CASSLWGDPIEKLFF. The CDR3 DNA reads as TGTGCCAGCAGTCTATGGGGGGACCCTATTGAAAAACTGTTTTTT.

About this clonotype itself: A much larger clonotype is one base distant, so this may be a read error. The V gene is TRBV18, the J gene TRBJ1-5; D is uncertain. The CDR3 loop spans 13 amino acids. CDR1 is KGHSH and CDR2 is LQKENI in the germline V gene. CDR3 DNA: TGTTCCAGCTCACCAGAGGGTCGACAGCCCCAGCATTTT. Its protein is CSSSPEGRQPQHF.

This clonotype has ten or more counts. CDR3 residues: CASSDRVSNEQFF. In DNA form, the CDR3 reads TGTGCCAGCAGTGACAGGGTCTCCAATGAGCAGTTCTTC. The genes are TRBV6-4 and TRBJ2-1; D not certain. Trimming stripped 2 bases from V and 6 bases from J, with 8 bases between. This CDR3 is 13 amino acids long. Germline CDR1 is MRHNA and CDR2 is SNTAGT.

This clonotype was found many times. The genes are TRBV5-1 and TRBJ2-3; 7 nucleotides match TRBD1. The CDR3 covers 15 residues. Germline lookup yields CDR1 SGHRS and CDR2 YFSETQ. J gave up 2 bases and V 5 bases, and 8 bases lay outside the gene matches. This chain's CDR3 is CASRAPGQNTDTQYF. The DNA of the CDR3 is TGCGCCAGCAGGGCACCGGGACAGAACACAGATACGCAGTATTTT.

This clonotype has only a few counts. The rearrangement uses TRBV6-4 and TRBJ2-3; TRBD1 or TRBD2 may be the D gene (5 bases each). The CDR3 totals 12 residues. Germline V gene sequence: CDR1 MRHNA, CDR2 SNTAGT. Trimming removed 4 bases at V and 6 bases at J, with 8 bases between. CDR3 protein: CASSGGEDTQYF. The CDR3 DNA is TGTGCCAGCAGTGGAGGGGAGGATACGCAGTATTTT.

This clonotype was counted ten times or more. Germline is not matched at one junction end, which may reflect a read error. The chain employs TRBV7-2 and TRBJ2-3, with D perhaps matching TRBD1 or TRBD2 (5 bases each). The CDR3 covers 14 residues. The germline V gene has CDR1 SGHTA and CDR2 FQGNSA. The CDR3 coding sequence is TGTGCCAGCAGATGGACGGATCAGGGTAATATGGGGGATTTT. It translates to CASRWTDQGNMGDF. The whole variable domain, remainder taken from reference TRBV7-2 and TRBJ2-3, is GAGVSQSPSNKVTEKGKDVELRCDPISGHTALYWYRQSLGQGLEFLIYFQGNSAPDKSGLPSDRFSAERTGGSVSTLTIQRTQQEDSAVYLCASRWTDQGNMGDFGPGTRLTVL.

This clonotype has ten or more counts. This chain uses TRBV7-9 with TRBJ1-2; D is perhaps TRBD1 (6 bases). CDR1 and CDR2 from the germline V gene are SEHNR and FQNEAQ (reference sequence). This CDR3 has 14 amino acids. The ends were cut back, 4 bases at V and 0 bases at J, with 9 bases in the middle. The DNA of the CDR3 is TGTGCCAGCAGCTCGACAGGCCCTAACTATGGCTACACCTTC. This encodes CASSSTGPNYGYTF.

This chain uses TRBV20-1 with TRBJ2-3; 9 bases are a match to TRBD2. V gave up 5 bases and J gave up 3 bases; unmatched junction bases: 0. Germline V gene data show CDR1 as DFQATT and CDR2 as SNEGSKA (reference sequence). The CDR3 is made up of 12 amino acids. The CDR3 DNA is TGCAGTGCTGGACTAGCGACAGATACGCAGTATTTT. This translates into CSAGLATDTQYF.

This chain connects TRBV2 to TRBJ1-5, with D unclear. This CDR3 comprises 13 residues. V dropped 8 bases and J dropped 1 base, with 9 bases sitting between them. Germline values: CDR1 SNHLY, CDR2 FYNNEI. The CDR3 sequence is CASDAMSNQPQHF. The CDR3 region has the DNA TGTGCCAGCGATGCCATGAGCAATCAGCCCCAGCATTTT.

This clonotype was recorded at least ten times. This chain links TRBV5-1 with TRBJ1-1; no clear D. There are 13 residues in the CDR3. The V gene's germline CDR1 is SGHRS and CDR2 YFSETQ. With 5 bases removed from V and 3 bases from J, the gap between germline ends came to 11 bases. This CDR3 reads CASSPPGDTEAFF. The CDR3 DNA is TGCGCCAGCAGTCCCCCCGGGGACACTGAAGCTTTCTTT.

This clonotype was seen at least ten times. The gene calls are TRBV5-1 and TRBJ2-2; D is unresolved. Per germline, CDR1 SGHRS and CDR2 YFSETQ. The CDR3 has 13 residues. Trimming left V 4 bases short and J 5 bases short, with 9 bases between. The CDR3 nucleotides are TGCGCCAGCAGCGGGAAGGAGACCGGGGAGCTGTTTTTT. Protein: CASSGKETGELFF.

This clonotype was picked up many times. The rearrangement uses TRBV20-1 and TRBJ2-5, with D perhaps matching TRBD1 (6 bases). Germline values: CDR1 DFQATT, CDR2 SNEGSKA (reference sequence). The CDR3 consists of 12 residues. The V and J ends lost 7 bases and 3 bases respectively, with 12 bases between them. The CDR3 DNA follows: TGCAGTGTCAGGGGCAGCAAAGAGACCCAGTACTTC. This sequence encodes CSVRGSKETQYF.

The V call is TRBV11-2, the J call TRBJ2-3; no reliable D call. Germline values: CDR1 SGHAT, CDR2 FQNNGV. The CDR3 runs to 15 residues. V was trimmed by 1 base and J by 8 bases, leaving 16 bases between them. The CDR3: CASSLALPRMGTQYF. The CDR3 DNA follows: TGTGCCAGCAGCTTAGCTTTACCCCGGATGGGTACGCAGTATTTT.

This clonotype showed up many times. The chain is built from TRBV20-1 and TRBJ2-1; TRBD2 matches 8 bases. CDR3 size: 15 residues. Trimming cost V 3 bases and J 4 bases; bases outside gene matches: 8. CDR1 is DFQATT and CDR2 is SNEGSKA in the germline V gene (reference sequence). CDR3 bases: TGCAGTGCTAGTGGGCCCGGGAGGGGGTACAATGAGCAGTTCTTC. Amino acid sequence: CSASGPGRGYNEQFF.

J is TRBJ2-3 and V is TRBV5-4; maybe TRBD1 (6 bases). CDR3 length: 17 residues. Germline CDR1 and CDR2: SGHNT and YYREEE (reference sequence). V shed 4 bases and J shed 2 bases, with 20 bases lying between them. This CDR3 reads CASSPPGRTADTDTQYF. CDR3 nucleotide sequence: TGTGCCAGCAGCCCGCCGGGCCGGACAGCTGACACAGATACGCAGTATTTT.

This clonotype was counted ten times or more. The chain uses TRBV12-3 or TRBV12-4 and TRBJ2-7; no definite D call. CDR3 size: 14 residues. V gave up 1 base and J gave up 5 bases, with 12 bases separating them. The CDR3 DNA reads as TGTGCCAGCAGTTTAGTTCTGGGTAGTCACGAGCAGTACTTC. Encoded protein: CASSLVLGSHEQYF.

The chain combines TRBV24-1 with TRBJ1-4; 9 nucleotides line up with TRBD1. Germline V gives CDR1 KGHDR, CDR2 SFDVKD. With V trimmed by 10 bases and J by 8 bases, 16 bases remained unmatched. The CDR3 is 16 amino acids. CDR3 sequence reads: CATVREGTGPSEKLFF. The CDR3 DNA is TGTGCCACTGTAAGAGAGGGGACAGGGCCTTCGGAAAAACTGTTTTTT.

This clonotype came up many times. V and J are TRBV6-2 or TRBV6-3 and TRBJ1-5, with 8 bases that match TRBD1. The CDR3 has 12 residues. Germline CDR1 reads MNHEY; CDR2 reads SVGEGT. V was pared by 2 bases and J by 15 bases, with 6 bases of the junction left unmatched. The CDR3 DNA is TGTGCCAGCAGTTACCAAGGGGACAGGCGGCATTTT. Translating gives CASSYQGDRRHF.

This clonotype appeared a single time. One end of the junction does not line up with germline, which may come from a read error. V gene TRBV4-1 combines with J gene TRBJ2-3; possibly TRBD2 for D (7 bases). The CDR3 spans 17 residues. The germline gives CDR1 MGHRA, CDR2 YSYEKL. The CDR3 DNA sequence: TGCGCCAGCAACCAAGAACAAAGGGGGGGCTACACAGATACGCAGTATTTT. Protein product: CASNQEQRGGYTDTQYF.

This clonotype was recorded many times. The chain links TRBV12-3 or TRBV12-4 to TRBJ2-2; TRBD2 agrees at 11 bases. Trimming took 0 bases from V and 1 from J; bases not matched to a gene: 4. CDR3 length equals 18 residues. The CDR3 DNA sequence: TGTGCCAGCAGTTTAGCGTTAGCGGGGGGGATGAACACCGGGGAGCTGTTTTTT. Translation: CASSLALAGGMNTGELFF.

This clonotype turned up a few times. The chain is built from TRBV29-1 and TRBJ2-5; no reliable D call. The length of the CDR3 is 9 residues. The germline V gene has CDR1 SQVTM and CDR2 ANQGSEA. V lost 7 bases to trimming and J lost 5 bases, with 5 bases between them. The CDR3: CSAGETQYF. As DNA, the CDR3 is TGCAGCGCCGGTGAGACCCAGTACTTC.

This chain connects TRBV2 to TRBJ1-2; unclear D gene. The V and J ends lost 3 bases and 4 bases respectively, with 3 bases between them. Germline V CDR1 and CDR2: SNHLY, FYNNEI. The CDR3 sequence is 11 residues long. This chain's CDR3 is CASSESYGYTF. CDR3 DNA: TGTGCCAGCAGTGAGAGCTATGGCTACACCTTC. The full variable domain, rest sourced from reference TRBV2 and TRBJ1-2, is EPEVTQTPSHQVTQMGQEVILRCVPISNHLYFYWYRQILGQKVEFLVSFYNNEISEKSEIFDDQFSVERPDGSNFTLKIRSTKLEDSAMYFCASSESYGYTFGSGTRLTVV.

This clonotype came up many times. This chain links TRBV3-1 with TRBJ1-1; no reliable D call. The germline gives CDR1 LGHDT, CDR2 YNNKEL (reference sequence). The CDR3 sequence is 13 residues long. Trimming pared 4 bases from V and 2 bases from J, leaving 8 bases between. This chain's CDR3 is CASSPGPNTEAFF. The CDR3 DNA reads TGTGCCAGCAGCCCGGGTCCTAACACTGAAGCTTTCTTT.

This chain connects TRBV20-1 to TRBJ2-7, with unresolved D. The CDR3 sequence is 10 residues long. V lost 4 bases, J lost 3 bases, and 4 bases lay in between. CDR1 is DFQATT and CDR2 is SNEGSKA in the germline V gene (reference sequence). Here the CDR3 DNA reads TGCAGTGCTAAAGACTACGAGCAGTACTTC. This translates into CSAKDYEQYF.

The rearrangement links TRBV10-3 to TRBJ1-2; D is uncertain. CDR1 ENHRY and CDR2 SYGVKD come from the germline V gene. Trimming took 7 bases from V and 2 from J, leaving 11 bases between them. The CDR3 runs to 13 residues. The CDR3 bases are TGTGCCATCAAGGACCGAGCGAACTATGGCTACACCTTC. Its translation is CAIKDRANYGYTF.

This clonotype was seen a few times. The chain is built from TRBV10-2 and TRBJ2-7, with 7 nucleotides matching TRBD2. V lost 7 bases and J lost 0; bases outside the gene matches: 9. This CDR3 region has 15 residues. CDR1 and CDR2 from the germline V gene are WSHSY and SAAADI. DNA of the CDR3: TGCGCCAGCAACCCTTGGGAGGGACCCTCCTACGAGCAGTACTTC. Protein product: CASNPWEGPSYEQYF.

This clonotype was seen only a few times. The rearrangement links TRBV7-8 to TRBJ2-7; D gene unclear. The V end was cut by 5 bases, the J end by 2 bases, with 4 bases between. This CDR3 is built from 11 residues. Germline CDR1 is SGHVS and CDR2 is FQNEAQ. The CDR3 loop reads CASSVAYEQYF. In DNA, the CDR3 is TGTGCCAGCAGCGTTGCCTACGAGCAGTACTTC. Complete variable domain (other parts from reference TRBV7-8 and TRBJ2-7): GAGVSQSPRYKVAKRGQDVALRCDPISGHVSLFWYQQALGQGPEFLTYFQNEAQLDKSGLPSDRFFAERPEGSVSTLKIQRTQQEDSAVYLCASSVAYEQYFGPGTRLTVT.

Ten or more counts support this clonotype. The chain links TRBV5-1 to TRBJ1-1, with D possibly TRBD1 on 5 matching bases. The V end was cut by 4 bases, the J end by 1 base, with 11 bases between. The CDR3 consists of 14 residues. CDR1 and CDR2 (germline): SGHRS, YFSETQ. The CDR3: CASSGDPTNTEAFF. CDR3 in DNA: TGCGCCAGCAGCGGGGACCCGACGAACACTGAAGCTTTCTTT.

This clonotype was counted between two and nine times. Here the CDR3 reads CASSIEETSGIAKNIQYF. The CDR3 coding sequence is TGTGCCAGTAGTATAGAGGAGACTAGCGGGATAGCCAAAAACATTCAGTACTTC. This chain links TRBV19 with TRBJ2-4; TRBD2 matches 11 bases. Germline-derived CDR1 and CDR2 are LNHDA and SQIVND (reference sequence). The CDR3 runs 18 residues. V gave up 0 bases and J gave up 0 bases; unmatched junction bases: 4.

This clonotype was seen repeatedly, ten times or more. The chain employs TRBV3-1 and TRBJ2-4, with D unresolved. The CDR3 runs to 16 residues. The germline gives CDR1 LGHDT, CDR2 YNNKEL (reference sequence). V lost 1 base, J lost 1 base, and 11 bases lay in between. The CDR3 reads CASSQGLGLAKNIQYF. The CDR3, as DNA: TGTGCCAGCAGCCAAGGGCTAGGTCTGGCCAAAAACATTCAGTACTTC.

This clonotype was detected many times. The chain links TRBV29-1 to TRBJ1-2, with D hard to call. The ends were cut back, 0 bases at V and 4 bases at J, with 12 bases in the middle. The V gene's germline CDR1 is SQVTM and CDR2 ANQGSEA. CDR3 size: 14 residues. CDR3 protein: CSVEDLGTAYGYTF. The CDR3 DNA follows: TGCAGCGTTGAAGATCTGGGAACTGCCTATGGCTACACCTTC.

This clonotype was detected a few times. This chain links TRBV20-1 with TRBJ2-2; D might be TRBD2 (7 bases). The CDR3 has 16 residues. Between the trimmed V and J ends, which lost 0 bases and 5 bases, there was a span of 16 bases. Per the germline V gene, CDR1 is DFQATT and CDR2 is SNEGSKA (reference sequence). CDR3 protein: CSAREVGGGQTGELFF. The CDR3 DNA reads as TGCAGTGCTAGAGAAGTAGGCGGGGGCCAGACCGGGGAGCTGTTTTTT.